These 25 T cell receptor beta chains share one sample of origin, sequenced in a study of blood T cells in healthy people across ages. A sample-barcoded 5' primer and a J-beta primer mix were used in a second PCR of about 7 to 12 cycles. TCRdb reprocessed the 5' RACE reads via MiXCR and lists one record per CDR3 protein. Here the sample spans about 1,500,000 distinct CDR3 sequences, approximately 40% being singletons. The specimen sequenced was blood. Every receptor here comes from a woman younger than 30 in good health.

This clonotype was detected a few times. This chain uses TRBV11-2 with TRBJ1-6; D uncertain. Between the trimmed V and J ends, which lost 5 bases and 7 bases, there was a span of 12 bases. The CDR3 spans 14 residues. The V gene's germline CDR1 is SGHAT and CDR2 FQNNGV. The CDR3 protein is CASSQEIVNSPLHF. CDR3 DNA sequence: TGTGCCAGCAGCCAAGAGATCGTCAATTCACCCCTCCACTTT.

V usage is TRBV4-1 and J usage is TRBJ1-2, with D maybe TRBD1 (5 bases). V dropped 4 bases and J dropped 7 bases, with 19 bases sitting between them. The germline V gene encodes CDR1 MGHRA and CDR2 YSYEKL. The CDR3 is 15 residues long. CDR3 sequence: CASSPSDGGKFGYTF. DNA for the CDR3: TGCGCCAGCAGCCCCTCGGATGGGGGGAAGTTTGGCTACACCTTC.

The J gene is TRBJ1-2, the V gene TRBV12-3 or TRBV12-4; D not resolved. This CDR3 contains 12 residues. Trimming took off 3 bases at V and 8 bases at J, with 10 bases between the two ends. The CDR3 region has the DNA TGTGCCAGCAGTTTTAGGTACGCGGGCTACACCTTC. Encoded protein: CASSFRYAGYTF.

CDR3 sequence (DNA): TGTGCCAGCAACCCGGGACGGCTAAAGGTTGATACGCAGTATTTT. Encoded protein: CASNPGRLKVDTQYF. This rearrangement joins TRBV6-5 to TRBJ2-3; either TRBD1 or TRBD2 may fit D (5 bases each). The CDR3 runs 15 residues. Trimming stripped 7 bases from V and 6 bases from J, with 20 bases between. The germline gives CDR1 MNHEY, CDR2 SVGAGI.

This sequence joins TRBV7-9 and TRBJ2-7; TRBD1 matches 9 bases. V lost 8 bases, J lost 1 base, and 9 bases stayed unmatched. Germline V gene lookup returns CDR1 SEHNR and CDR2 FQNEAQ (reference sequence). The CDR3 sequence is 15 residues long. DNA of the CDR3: TGTGCCAGCGACAGTACCGGGACAGGGTCCTACGAGCAGTACTTC. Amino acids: CASDSTGTGSYEQYF.

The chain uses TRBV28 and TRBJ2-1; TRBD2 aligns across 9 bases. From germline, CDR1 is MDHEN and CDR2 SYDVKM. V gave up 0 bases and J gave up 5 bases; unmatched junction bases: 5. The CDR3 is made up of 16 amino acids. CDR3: CASSLWRGTSHNEQFF. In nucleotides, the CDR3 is TGTGCCAGCAGTTTATGGCGCGGGACTAGCCACAATGAGCAGTTCTTC.

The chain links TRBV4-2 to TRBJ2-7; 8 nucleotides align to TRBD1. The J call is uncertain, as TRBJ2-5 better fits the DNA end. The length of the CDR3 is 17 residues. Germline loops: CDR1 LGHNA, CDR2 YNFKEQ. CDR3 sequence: CASSQDHIDRGLKTQYF. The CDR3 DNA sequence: TGTGCCAGCAGCCAAGATCATATAGACAGGGGCCTGAAGACCCAGTACTTC.

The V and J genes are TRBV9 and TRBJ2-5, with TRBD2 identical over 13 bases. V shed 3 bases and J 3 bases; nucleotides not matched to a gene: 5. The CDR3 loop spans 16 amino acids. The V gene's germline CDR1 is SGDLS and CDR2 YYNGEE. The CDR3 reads CASSDKLAGGKETQYF. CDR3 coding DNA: TGTGCCAGCAGCGATAAACTAGCGGGGGGGAAAGAGACCCAGTACTTC.

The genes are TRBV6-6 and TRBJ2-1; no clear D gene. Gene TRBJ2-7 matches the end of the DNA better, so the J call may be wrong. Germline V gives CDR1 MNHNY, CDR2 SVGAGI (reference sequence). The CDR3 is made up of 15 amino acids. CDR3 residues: CASSYAPQNYNEQYF. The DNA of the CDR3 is TGTGCCAGCAGTTACGCCCCACAAAACTACAATGAGCAGTACTTC.

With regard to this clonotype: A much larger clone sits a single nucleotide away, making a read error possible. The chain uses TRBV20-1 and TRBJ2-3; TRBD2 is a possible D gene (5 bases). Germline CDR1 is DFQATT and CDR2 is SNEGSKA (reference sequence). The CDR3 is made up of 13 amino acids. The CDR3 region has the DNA TGCAGTGCTAAGAGGGCCAGCACAGATACGCGGTATTTT. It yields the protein CSAKRASTDTRYF.

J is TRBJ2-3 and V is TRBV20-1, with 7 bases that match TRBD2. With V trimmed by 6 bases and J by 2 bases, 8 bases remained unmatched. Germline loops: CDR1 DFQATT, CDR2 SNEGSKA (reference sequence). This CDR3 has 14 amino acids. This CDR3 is CSAQGLDNTDTQYF. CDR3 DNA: TGCAGTGCCCAAGGACTAGACAACACAGATACGCAGTATTTT.

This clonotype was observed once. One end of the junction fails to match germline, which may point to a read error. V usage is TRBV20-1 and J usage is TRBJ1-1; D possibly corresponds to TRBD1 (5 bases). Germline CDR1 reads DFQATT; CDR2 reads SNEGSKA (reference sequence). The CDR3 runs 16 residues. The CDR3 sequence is CSASGAQSRGNAEAFF. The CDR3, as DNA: TGCAGTGCTAGCGGGGCGCAGAGTCGGGGGAACGCTGAAGCTTTCTTT.

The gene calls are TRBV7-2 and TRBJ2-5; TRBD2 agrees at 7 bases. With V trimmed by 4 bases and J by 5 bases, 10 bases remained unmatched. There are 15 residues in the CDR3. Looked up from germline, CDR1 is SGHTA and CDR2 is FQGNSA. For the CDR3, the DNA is TGTGCCAGCAGCTCCCGCCTGGCGGGAGCGGAGACCCAGTACTTC. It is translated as CASSSRLAGAETQYF.

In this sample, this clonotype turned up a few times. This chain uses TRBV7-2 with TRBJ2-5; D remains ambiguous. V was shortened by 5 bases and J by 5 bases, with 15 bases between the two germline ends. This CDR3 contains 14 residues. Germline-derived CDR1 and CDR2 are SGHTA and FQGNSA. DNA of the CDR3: TGTGCCAGCAGCGCTCGACTCCTCCGGGAGACCCAGTACTTC. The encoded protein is CASSARLLRETQYF.

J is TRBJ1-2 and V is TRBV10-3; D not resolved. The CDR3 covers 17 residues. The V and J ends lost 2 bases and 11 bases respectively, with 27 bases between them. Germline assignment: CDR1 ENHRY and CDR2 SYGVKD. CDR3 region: CAISEPLTGKKGSGYTF. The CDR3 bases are TGTGCCATCAGTGAGCCGCTGACGGGGAAGAAGGGTAGCGGGTACACCTTC.

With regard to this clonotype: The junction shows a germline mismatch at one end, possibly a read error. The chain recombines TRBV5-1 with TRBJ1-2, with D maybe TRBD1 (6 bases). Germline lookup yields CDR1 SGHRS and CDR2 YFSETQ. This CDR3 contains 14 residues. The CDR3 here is CANSDGQRLYGYTF. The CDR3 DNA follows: TGCGCCAACAGCGACGGACAGCGACTCTATGGCTACACCTTC.

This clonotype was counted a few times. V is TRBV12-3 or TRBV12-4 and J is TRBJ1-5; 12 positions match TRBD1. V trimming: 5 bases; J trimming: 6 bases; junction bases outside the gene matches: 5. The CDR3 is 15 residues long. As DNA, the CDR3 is TGTGCCAGCAGTGTCGGGACAGGGGGCCTTCAGCCCCAGCATTTT. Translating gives CASSVGTGGLQPQHF.

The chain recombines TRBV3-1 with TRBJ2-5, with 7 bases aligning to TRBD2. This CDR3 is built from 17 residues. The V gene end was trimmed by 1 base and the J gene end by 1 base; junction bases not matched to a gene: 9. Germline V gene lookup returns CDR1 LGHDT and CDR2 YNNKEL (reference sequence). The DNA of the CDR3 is TGTGCCAGCAGCCAAGGTTGGGGCGGGAGCCTCCAAGAGACCCAGTACTTC. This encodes CASSQGWGGSLQETQYF.

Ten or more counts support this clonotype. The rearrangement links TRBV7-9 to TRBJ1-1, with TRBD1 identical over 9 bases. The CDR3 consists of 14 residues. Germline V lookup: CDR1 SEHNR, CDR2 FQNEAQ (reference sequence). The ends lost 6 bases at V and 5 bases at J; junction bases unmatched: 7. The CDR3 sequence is CASRQTGGGTEAFF. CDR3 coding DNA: TGTGCCAGCAGACAGACAGGGGGAGGGACTGAAGCTTTCTTT.

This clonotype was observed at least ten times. CDR3 DNA: TGTGCCAGCAGCCCCCTATCCAGCTACGAGCAGTACTTC. This sequence encodes CASSPLSSYEQYF. The rearrangement uses TRBV18 and TRBJ2-7; D uncertain. V dropped 8 bases and J dropped 3 bases, with 14 bases sitting between them. Germline V lookup: CDR1 KGHSH, CDR2 LQKENI. This CDR3 spans 13 amino acids.

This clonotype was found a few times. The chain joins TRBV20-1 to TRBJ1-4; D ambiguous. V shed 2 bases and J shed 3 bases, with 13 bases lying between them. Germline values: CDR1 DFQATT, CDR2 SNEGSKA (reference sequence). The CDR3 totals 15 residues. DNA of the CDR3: TGCAGTGCTAGAAGTGGAGGCAGATCTAATGAAAAACTGTTTTTT. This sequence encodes CSARSGGRSNEKLFF.

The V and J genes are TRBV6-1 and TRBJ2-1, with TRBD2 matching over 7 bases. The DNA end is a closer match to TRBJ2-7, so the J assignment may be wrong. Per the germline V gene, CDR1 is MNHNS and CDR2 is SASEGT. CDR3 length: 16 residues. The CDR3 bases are TGTGCCAGCAGTCCCCCTAGCGGAAGCTCCTACAATGAGCAGTACTTC. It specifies CASSPPSGSSYNEQYF.

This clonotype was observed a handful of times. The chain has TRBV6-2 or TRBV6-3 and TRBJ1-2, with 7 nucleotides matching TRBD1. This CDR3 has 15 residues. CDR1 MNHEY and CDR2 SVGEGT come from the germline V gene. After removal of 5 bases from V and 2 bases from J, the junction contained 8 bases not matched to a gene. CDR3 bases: TGTGCCAGCAGTCGCTATGGGACAGCCAACTATGGCTACACCTTC. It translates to CASSRYGTANYGYTF.

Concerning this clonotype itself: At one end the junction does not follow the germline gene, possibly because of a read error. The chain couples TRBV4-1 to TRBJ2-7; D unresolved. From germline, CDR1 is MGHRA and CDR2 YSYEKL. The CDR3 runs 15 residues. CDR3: CASSQEGLLSYKQYF. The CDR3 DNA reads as TGCGCCAGCAGCCAAGAAGGGTTACTATCCTACAAGCAGTACTTC.

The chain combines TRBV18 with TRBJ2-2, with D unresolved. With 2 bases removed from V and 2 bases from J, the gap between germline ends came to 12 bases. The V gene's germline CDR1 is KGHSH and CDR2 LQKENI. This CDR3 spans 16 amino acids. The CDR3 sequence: CASSPDQLINTGELFF. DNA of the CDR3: TGTGCCAGCTCACCAGACCAGCTAATAAACACCGGGGAGCTGTTTTTT.